The present entry profiles one T cell receptor (beta chain) with its context. What this receptor recognizes is not known. No base quality values were provided; no much bigger clone lies one nucleotide off. TCRbeta CDR3 regions were amplified from genomic DNA by means of the immunoSEQ Assay, a bias-controlled multiplex PCR. The paper's processing steps were these. The number of nucleated cells in each sample was estimated by amplification of reference gene primers within the assay. To quantify the absolute abundance of each unique TCRbeta CDR3 rearrangement, sequence reads were collapsed and filtered. Productive Simpson clonality was computed per sample as the square root of Simpson's diversity index over productive rearrangements. Not all clones reach the TCRdb copy of this immuneACCESS table, which keeps in-frame sequences only. Checked studies attribute under half of the gap to unresolved V genes and leave the rest unexplained. The DNA gave D and trimming, while V, J and clone size come from that table. The sample records approximately 90,000 clones, around 80% of which are singletons. About 10% of the sample lies in the top ten.

These data are taken from a study of blood T cell repertoires in COVID-19 (dated by TCRdb to 2018 to 2020). In terms of the full investigation: Collaborator samples came from the United States, Italy and Spain and covered acute and convalescent phases of COVID-19. The material from the prospective study consisted of cDNA or gDNA derived from T cells, B-cell-depleted T cells, or PBMCs. The dataset comprised deeply sampled blood TCRbeta repertoires from subjects exposed to, actively infected with, or recovered from COVID-19. A freely available public database, intended as a resource for researchers studying the immune response to SARS-CoV-2, is where the repertoires were released. The samples were drawn from two sources: the first 160 participants of the ongoing ImmuneRACE study, and 1,000 to 1,500 subjects contributed by 6 global collaborators. Nearly every sample came with metadata listing a de-identified subject ID, COVID-19 status, age in years and sex. Where available, HLA class I and class II types were taken from metadata supplied by the sample provider and were not determined by assay-based typing. Here is what the overall study found, with its caveats: The amount of clinical and demographic metadata varied by source and participant and was provided uncurated.

Taken from the germline V gene (reference sequence), the CDR1 and CDR2 loops are LNHDA and SQIVND. The CDR3 sequence holds 19 residues, the cysteine and phenylalanine included. This entry keeps only the CDR3 DNA: 57 bases, framed from base 1. Unmatched junction bases come to 16, with V trimmed by 6 bases and J by 4 bases. The collaborating institutions used their own protocols to collect whole blood in K2EDTA tubes. For TCRbeta analysis, collaborator samples were shipped as frozen whole blood, as isolated PBMCs, or as DNA extracted from either sample type. In this chain, TRBV19 is recombined with TRBJ1-6, and TRBD1 matches 9 of the central bases. The sample taken for sequencing was peripheral blood. The sequence was obtained from a man aged 65 to 79 with acute or convalescent COVID-19. The CDR3 reads CASRETGTGFGVYNSPLHF. The DNA sequence is TGTGCCAGTAGAGAAACCGGGACAGGGTTTGGGGTATATAATTCACCCCTCCACTTT.